This record covers a single T cell receptor (beta chain). Its antigen is currently unknown. Libraries were prepared by immunoSEQ multiplex PCR; TCRdb keeps only in-frame clonotypes and omits some of them. Here the sample spans just over 20,000 clones, approximately 82% being singletons. This specimen belongs to a study of somatic mutations in cytotoxic T cells in rheumatoid arthritis. The study pulled out CD4+ and CD8+ cells with positive magnetic bead selection and then checked their purity by flow cytometry. Germline CDR1 and CDR2: SGHTA and FQGNSA. J lost 1 base, V lost 3 bases, and 6 bases had no gene match. This CDR3 has 16 residues. The study, taken as a whole, reports: Just what the expanded CD8+ clones targeted, in terms of antigens, remained unknown.

The sequenced material came from CD8+ T cells sorted from blood. The genes are TRBV7-2 and TRBJ1-1; TRBD1 aligns across 9 bases. This sequence originates from an adult with rheumatoid arthritis. The CDR3 sequence: CASSFTGGHPNTEAFF. The CDR3 DNA reads as TGTGCCAGCAGCTTTACAGGGGGCCACCCGAACACTGAAGCTTTCTTT.